One sample yielded the 18 T cell receptor beta chains listed below, sequenced in a study of CXCR3-negative and CXCR3-positive naive CD8 T cells. These receptors' targets are unknown. The authors made the TRB cDNA libraries by 5' RACE using UMI labels. TCRdb re-called the 5' RACE reads and shows each CDR3 protein once, DNA omitted. The sample's table shows about 6,700 distinct CDR3 sequences. Study observations and caveats: Comparison of naive cells showed more hydrophobic TRB CDR3s in CXCR3-positive than in CXCR3-negative naive cells.

The sequenced sample consisted of naive CXCR3+ CD8+ T cells from blood. The sample's subset: CD45RO-CCR7+CD27+CD95- naive CD8+ T cells expressing CXCR3 (TNR3+). The source of these receptors is a human donor in good health. Some clones in this sample may be carry-over from other donors' samples.

CDR3 protein: CASSALDFNSYNEQFF. This chain joins TRBV9 and TRBJ2-1; the D call of TRBD2 rests on TCRdb alone, since no DNA is present to check it. The CDR3 sequence is 16 residues long. CDR1 is SGDLS, CDR2 YYNGEE, per germline.

Its frequency marks this clonotype as medium-sized. The genes are TRBV20-1 and TRBJ2-2; lacking DNA, the TRBD2 call made by TCRdb goes unchecked. The germline V gene encodes CDR1 DFQATT and CDR2 SNEGSKA (reference sequence). There are 15 residues in the CDR3. CDR3: CSARDWREVTGELFF.

The J gene is TRBJ1-1, the V gene TRBV2; TCRdb picks TRBD1, but there is no DNA to check that call. This CDR3 comprises 13 residues. Germline CDR1 is SNHLY and CDR2 is FYNNEI. CDR3 in amino acids: CASKGVVNTEAFF.

In terms of frequency, this clonotype is medium-sized (0.01 to 0.1%). V and J are TRBV30 and TRBJ1-2. The CDR3 has 13 amino acids. Germline V lookup: CDR1 GTSNPN, CDR2 SVGIG (reference sequence). The CDR3 spells CAWQPAGTYGYTF.

According to its frequency, this clonotype is medium-sized. The V and J genes are TRBV20-1 and TRBJ2-1; TCRdb names TRBD2, which stays unverified in the absence of DNA. This CDR3 comprises 15 residues. Per germline, CDR1 DFQATT and CDR2 SNEGSKA (reference sequence). The CDR3: CSARLNGRAGNEQFF.

This clonotype is classed as medium-sized by frequency. The V gene is TRBV7-3, the J gene TRBJ2-1; with no DNA, the TCRdb D assignment of TRBD2 cannot be verified. The CDR3 length is 17 residues. Germline loops: CDR1 SGHTA, CDR2 FQGTGA. The CDR3 is CASSPRLAGLSYNEQFF.

The chain is built from TRBV5-5 and TRBJ1-2. This CDR3 comprises 14 residues. The V gene's germline CDR1 is SGHKS and CDR2 YYEKEE (reference sequence). The CDR3 here is CASTADWTNYGYTF.

This clonotype is labeled medium-sized based on frequency. The V gene is TRBV5-5, the J gene TRBJ2-1. CDR1 is SGHKS, CDR2 YYEKEE, per germline (reference sequence). This CDR3 has 16 amino acids. The chain's CDR3 is CASSLRPAEVYNEQFF.

V usage is TRBV6-2 or TRBV6-3 and J usage is TRBJ2-1; with no DNA, the TCRdb D assignment of TRBD2 cannot be verified. The CDR3 loop spans 15 amino acids. In germline, CDR1 is MNHEY, CDR2 SVGEGT. The CDR3 loop reads CASSIGRGPYNEQFF.

Measured by frequency, this clonotype is medium-sized (0.01 to 0.1%). This rearrangement joins TRBV29-1 to TRBJ2-5. Germline V CDR1 and CDR2: SQVTM, ANQGSEA. The CDR3 is 13 residues long. The CDR3 loop is CSVEDRKQETQYF.

This clonotype ranks as medium-sized in terms of frequency. This chain uses TRBV6-6 with TRBJ1-2; TCRdb's D gene call, TRBD1, goes unchecked for lack of DNA. Germline CDR1 is MNHNY and CDR2 is SVGAGI (reference sequence). This CDR3 spans 15 amino acids. The CDR3 protein is CASSYPRPAPNGYTF.

This chain links TRBV15 with TRBJ1-1; TCRdb calls TRBD1, which cannot be checked without DNA. The CDR3 totals 15 residues. Germline V lookup: CDR1 LNHNV, CDR2 YYDKDF (reference sequence). The CDR3 sequence is CATSRGDTLETEAFF.

V gene TRBV4-3 combines with J gene TRBJ2-5; the D call from TCRdb, TRBD2, cannot be confirmed without DNA. The CDR3 consists of 16 residues. Germline assignment: CDR1 LGHNA and CDR2 YSLEER. This CDR3 is CASSPAPAGGQETQYF.

This clonotype is medium-sized by frequency. V and J are TRBV29-1 and TRBJ2-1; TCRdb lists TRBD2, though no DNA is available to test this call. This CDR3 spans 14 amino acids. Germline assignment: CDR1 SQVTM and CDR2 ANQGSEA. CDR3 amino acids: CSLAGDYPVYEQFF.

Measured by frequency, this clonotype is medium-sized. The chain couples TRBV29-1 to TRBJ1-1; TCRdb selects TRBD1, and the lack of DNA leaves this call unchecked. This CDR3 contains 11 residues. The V gene's germline CDR1 is SQVTM and CDR2 ANQGSEA. CDR3: CSLAGSTEAFF.

The chain has TRBV29-1 and TRBJ1-2; TCRdb selects TRBD1, and the lack of DNA leaves this call unchecked. Germline V gives CDR1 SQVTM, CDR2 ANQGSEA. The CDR3 extends over 16 amino acids. The CDR3 loop is CSVGATGYPSNYGYTF.

The chain recombines TRBV6-2 or TRBV6-3 with TRBJ1-2; TCRdb's D gene call, TRBD1, goes unchecked for lack of DNA. Germline CDR1 is MNHEY and CDR2 is SVGEGT. This CDR3 contains 15 residues. CDR3 in amino acids: CASSPSVGGSSGYTF.

This clonotype shows up as medium-sized by frequency. V usage is TRBV15 and J usage is TRBJ2-1. The CDR3 loop spans 15 amino acids. CDR1 is LNHNV and CDR2 is YYDKDF in the germline V gene (reference sequence). CDR3 protein: CATSHQEYDYNEQFF.